The rows below give T cell receptor beta chains drawn from one sample of a study of T-cell reconstitution after alpha-beta-depleted transplantation in children. TCRdb reanalysed the PCR reads using MiXCR and keeps one entry per CDR3 protein. The sample contains 750,000 to 950,000 distinct CDR3 sequences, about 16% of which appear only once. The sample here was PBMCs, mostly from graft donor cells, taken 360 days after TCRalphabeta/CD19-depleted stem cell transplant. The receptors here all came from a male patient aged 10 to 17 who had a stem cell transplant for acute lymphoblastic leukemia, so the T cells may come from the graft donor. Each CDR3 is given with its conserved first and last residue. The order of the fields is J gene, clone size, D gene, V gene, CDR3 DNA, CDR3 protein. The D gene is left open where the match is weak. Expanded clones are given a class, and other clones once, few, many or no size at all.

j_call: TRBJ2-7; clone_size: many; d_call: TRBD1; v_call: TRBV20-1; cdr3_nt: TGCAGTGCTAGCGCCGGGACAGGGACGGTGGAGCAGTACTTC; cdr3_aa: CSASAGTGTVEQYF
j_call: TRBJ2-1; clone_size: few; d_call: TRBD2; v_call: TRBV10-3; cdr3_nt: TGTGCCATCAGTGAGCCTCCTGGGGGGGGGAGGATCAATGAGCAGTTCTTC; cdr3_aa: CAISEPPGGGRINEQFF
j_call: TRBJ2-7; clone_size: .; d_call: TRBD2; v_call: TRBV3-1; cdr3_nt: TGTGCCAGCAGCCAAGGGGTTACGGCTAGCGGGTTTCTGGGGAGCTCCTACGAGCAGTACTTC; cdr3_aa: CASSQGVTASGFLGSSYEQYF
j_call: TRBJ1-1; clone_size: .; d_call: .; v_call: TRBV7-8; cdr3_nt: TGTGCCAGCAGCTTACTGGACAGTGTGAACACTGAAGCTTTCTTT; cdr3_aa: CASSLLDSVNTEAFF
j_call: TRBJ2-7; clone_size: .; d_call: .; v_call: TRBV12-3/TRBV12-4; cdr3_nt: TGTGCCAGCAGTCCAGGGAAATTAGTCCACGAGCAGTACTTC; cdr3_aa: CASSPGKLVHEQYF
j_call: TRBJ2-2; clone_size: many; d_call: .; v_call: TRBV18; cdr3_nt: TGTGCCAGCTCACCACGACAGGGAGGGACCGGGGAGCTGTTTTTT; cdr3_aa: CASSPRQGGTGELFF
j_call: TRBJ2-7; clone_size: few; d_call: TRBD1; v_call: TRBV5-1; cdr3_nt: TGCGCCACCCGGGGGACAGGGAAGAACGAGCAGTACTTC; cdr3_aa: CATRGTGKNEQYF
j_call: TRBJ2-7; clone_size: few; d_call: TRBD2; v_call: TRBV3-1; cdr3_nt: TGTGCCAGCAGCCAAGATTTGATAGCGGGAGGGCCCTACGAGCAGTACTTC; cdr3_aa: CASSQDLIAGGPYEQYF
j_call: TRBJ2-1; clone_size: .; d_call: .; v_call: TRBV12-3/TRBV12-4; cdr3_nt: TGTGCCAGCAGTTTATGGATTCCGTTGGATAATGAGCAGTTCTTC; cdr3_aa: CASSLWIPLDNEQFF
j_call: TRBJ2-2; clone_size: .; d_call: .; v_call: TRBV27; cdr3_nt: TGTGCCAGCAGTTTCACGATGAAGATCACCGGGGAGCTGTTTTTT; cdr3_aa: CASSFTMKITGELFF
j_call: TRBJ2-5; clone_size: few; d_call: .; v_call: TRBV5-1; cdr3_nt: TGCGCCAGCAGCGGGGCGGGTGCCGGGGAGACCCAGTACTTC; cdr3_aa: CASSGAGAGETQYF
j_call: TRBJ2-1; clone_size: many; d_call: .; v_call: TRBV12-3/TRBV12-4; cdr3_nt: TGTGCCAGCAGTTTACACCGGGACGGCCACAATGAGCAGTTCTTC; cdr3_aa: CASSLHRDGHNEQFF
j_call: TRBJ1-2; clone_size: .; d_call: TRBD1; v_call: TRBV28; cdr3_nt: TGTGCCAGCAGCACAGGGGGCAGGGGCTATGGCTACACCTTC; cdr3_aa: CASSTGGRGYGYTF
j_call: TRBJ2-3; clone_size: .; d_call: .; v_call: TRBV5-1; cdr3_nt: TGCGCCAGCAGCTTGGAGTCCGCTTCTAGCACAGATACGCAGTATTTT; cdr3_aa: CASSLESASSTDTQYF
j_call: TRBJ1-5; clone_size: .; d_call: .; v_call: TRBV7-9; cdr3_nt: TGTGCCAGCAGCTCAACAGGTTATAGCAATCAGCCCCAGCATTTT; cdr3_aa: CASSSTGYSNQPQHF
j_call: TRBJ2-7; clone_size: many; d_call: .; v_call: TRBV3-1; cdr3_nt: TGTGCCAGCAGCCTCCGGGACGGATACTACGAGCAGTACTTC; cdr3_aa: CASSLRDGYYEQYF
j_call: TRBJ2-7; clone_size: few; d_call: TRBD1; v_call: TRBV19; cdr3_nt: TGTGCCAGTCAAGCAAACAGGGGTGGAGCCGAGCAGTACTTC; cdr3_aa: CASQANRGGAEQYF
j_call: TRBJ1-2; clone_size: .; d_call: TRBD1; v_call: TRBV3-1; cdr3_nt: TGTGCCAGCAGCCCTCGGGACAGGCCCTATGGCTACACCTTC; cdr3_aa: CASSPRDRPYGYTF
j_call: TRBJ2-2; clone_size: many; d_call: TRBD2; v_call: TRBV7-9; cdr3_nt: TGTGCCAGCAGCACAACTAGCGGGCCCCCCCTAACCGGGGAGCTGTTTTTT; cdr3_aa: CASSTTSGPPLTGELFF
j_call: TRBJ2-5; clone_size: few; d_call: TRBD1; v_call: TRBV7-9; cdr3_nt: TGTGCCAGCAGCTCCGGACAGGGACTGTACCAAGAGACCCAGTACTTC; cdr3_aa: CASSSGQGLYQETQYF
j_call: TRBJ1-2; clone_size: once; d_call: .; v_call: TRBV20-1; cdr3_nt: TGCAGTGCTACCCATAACAGGGTAGCTAACTATGGCTACACCTTC; cdr3_aa: CSATHNRVANYGYTF
j_call: TRBJ1-1; clone_size: few; d_call: .; v_call: TRBV5-1; cdr3_nt: TGCGCCAGCAGCTCGATTCCCTTCACTGAAGCTTTCTTT; cdr3_aa: CASSSIPFTEAFF
j_call: TRBJ1-2; clone_size: few; d_call: .; v_call: TRBV5-1; cdr3_nt: TGCGCCAGCAGCGCAAACCAGGGCCAGGGCGGCTACACCTTC; cdr3_aa: CASSANQGQGGYTF
j_call: TRBJ2-2; clone_size: .; d_call: .; v_call: TRBV5-1; cdr3_nt: TGCGCCAGCAGCTCCCGGATAGGTAACACCGGGGAGCTGTTTTTT; cdr3_aa: CASSSRIGNTGELFF
j_call: TRBJ2-1; clone_size: .; d_call: TRBD2; v_call: TRBV25-1; cdr3_nt: TGTGCCAGCAGTGAGGGGGGGACTAGCGGCTACCTCAAGCAGTTCTTC; cdr3_aa: CASSEGGTSGYLKQFF
j_call: TRBJ2-1; clone_size: .; d_call: .; v_call: TRBV6-5; cdr3_nt: TGTGCCAGCAGTTCGGTACAGAACTACTACAATGAGCAGTTCTTC; cdr3_aa: CASSSVQNYYNEQFF
j_call: TRBJ2-7; clone_size: few; d_call: .; v_call: TRBV12-3/TRBV12-4; cdr3_nt: TGTGCCAGCAGTTTTTCAATCGGGAGACCCTACGAGCAGTACTTC; cdr3_aa: CASSFSIGRPYEQYF
j_call: TRBJ2-1; clone_size: .; d_call: TRBD2; v_call: TRBV24-1; cdr3_nt: TGTGCCACCAGGACTAGCGGCAATGAGCAGTTCTTC; cdr3_aa: CATRTSGNEQFF
j_call: TRBJ2-1; clone_size: .; d_call: TRBD2; v_call: TRBV5-1; cdr3_nt: TGCGCCAGCAGCCCCGGGACTAGCGGGACGAGCTCCTACAATGAGCAGTTCTTC; cdr3_aa: CASSPGTSGTSSYNEQFF
j_call: TRBJ2-7; clone_size: many; d_call: .; v_call: TRBV7-2; cdr3_nt: TGTGCCAGCAGCTTAGGAGACCCCCCCTACGAGCAGTACTTC; cdr3_aa: CASSLGDPPYEQYF
j_call: TRBJ1-4; clone_size: once; d_call: .; v_call: TRBV28; cdr3_nt: TGTGCCAGCAGTTTATTGGGCAGGCCCGCAACTAATGAAAAACTGTTTTTT; cdr3_aa: CASSLLGRPATNEKLFF
j_call: TRBJ2-7; clone_size: .; d_call: .; v_call: TRBV29-1; cdr3_nt: TGCAGCGTTGGGCCGGGAAGGACGCGAAACGAGCAGTACTTC; cdr3_aa: CSVGPGRTRNEQYF
j_call: TRBJ2-7; clone_size: .; d_call: TRBD2; v_call: TRBV20-1; cdr3_nt: TGCAGTGCTAGAGTAGGGACTACCGAGTACTTC; cdr3_aa: CSARVGTTEYF
j_call: TRBJ1-1; clone_size: .; d_call: .; v_call: TRBV5-1; cdr3_nt: TGCGCCAGCAGCGGTTCGGGACACGTCACTGAAGCTTTCTTT; cdr3_aa: CASSGSGHVTEAFF
j_call: TRBJ2-3; clone_size: .; d_call: TRBD1; v_call: TRBV7-8; cdr3_nt: TGTGCCAGCAGCGATAGGGACAGGAGCTTTCTAAAACCTAGCACAGATACGCAGTATTTT; cdr3_aa: CASSDRDRSFLKPSTDTQYF
j_call: TRBJ2-1; clone_size: .; d_call: TRBD2; v_call: TRBV11-2; cdr3_nt: TGTGCCAGCAGCTCCGGGACTAGCGGGATCCTTACCTACAATGAGCAGTTCTTC; cdr3_aa: CASSSGTSGILTYNEQFF
j_call: TRBJ1-5; clone_size: many; d_call: .; v_call: TRBV5-5; cdr3_nt: TGTGCCAGCAGCCCGCGTTACAGGATCTATAGCAATCAGCCCCAGCATTTT; cdr3_aa: CASSPRYRIYSNQPQHF
j_call: TRBJ2-3; clone_size: few; d_call: TRBD1; v_call: TRBV5-1; cdr3_nt: TGCGCCAGCAGCTTGTCGACAGGGCGAGATACGCAGTATTTT; cdr3_aa: CASSLSTGRDTQYF
j_call: TRBJ1-4; clone_size: few; d_call: .; v_call: TRBV20-1; cdr3_nt: TGCAGTGCGAGACAGGCCGTCGCGGAAAAACTGTTTTTT; cdr3_aa: CSARQAVAEKLFF
j_call: TRBJ2-1; clone_size: many; d_call: TRBD2; v_call: TRBV4-1; cdr3_nt: TGCGCCAGCAGGACTAGCGGGAACTATGAGCAGTTCTTC; cdr3_aa: CASRTSGNYEQFF